This T cell receptor (beta chain) was sequenced for a study of cytomegalovirus exposure and HLA in healthy donors. Study-wide results and caveats: An analysis was carried out at a later point. It showed that HLA-associated TCR beta chains were more clonally expanded than equally common non-associated chains. Published work reported that the classifier diagnosed cytomegalovirus status with high specificity and sensitivity. The analysis excluded some indistinguishable V segments, including TRBV6-2 and TRBV6-3. The investigators catalogued 150 to 200 TCR beta chains as cytomegalovirus-associated.

The CDR3 contains 13 residues. CDR1 and CDR2 from the germline V gene are SGHVS and FNYEAQ. The J segment lost 3 bases and the V segment lost 8 bases, leaving 5 bases of the junction unmatched. A note on this clone: Its antigen is undetermined.

PCR was performed using 60 Vbeta and 13 Jbeta primers. Some clones are missing from TCRdb's copy, which holds only in-frame ones; the method was immunoSEQ multiplex PCR. The table records 100,000 or so clones, about four fifths of them present only once. The sample taken for sequencing was PBMCs. The V call is TRBV7-6, the J call TRBJ1-1; 8 bases are shared with TRBD1. The TCR sequence derives from a young man in good health and CMV-seronegative. The CDR3 bases are TGTGCCAGCTCCGGACAGGGCTACACTGAAGCTTTCTTT. This encodes CASSGQGYTEAFF. The whole variable domain, filled in from reference TRBV7-6 and TRBJ1-1, reads GAGVSQSPRYKVTKRGQDVALRCDPISGHVSLYWYRQALGQGPEFLTYFNYEAQQDKSGLPNDRFSAERPEGSISTLTIQRTEQRDSAMYRCASSGQGYTEAFFGQGTRLTVV.